The next 7 T cell receptor beta chains were all read from a single sample in a study of identical twins (dated by TCRdb to 2016 to 2017). The library was obtained by 5' RACE. Sequenced on an Illumina HiSeq 2000. TCRdb applied fastp at Q25 and MiXCR to the public reads, then kept only in-frame beta chains. Here each entry gathers all rows of one CDR3 protein and keeps the most common genes and DNA. Present in this sample are a few hundred thousand distinct CDR3 sequences, roughly 8.7% of which were seen just once. In total, the top ten clones hold less than 4% of the sample. A further study also used this sample, focusing on yellow fever vaccine responses in identical twins.

The sample comprised CD8+ T cells sorted from blood. These receptors all come from a woman between 18 and 29 years old in good health.

V and J are TRBV14 and TRBJ2-1; D is uncertain. Trimming cost V 2 bases and J 4 bases, with 9 bases left between them. The CDR3 has 14 amino acids. Germline-derived CDR1 and CDR2 are SGHDN and FVKESK. The CDR3 protein is CASSQRTLYNEQFF. DNA of the CDR3: TGTGCCAGCAGCCAAAGAACACTTTACAATGAGCAGTTCTTC.

V usage is TRBV20-1 and J usage is TRBJ2-5; D is perhaps TRBD1 (6 bases). The CDR3 is made up of 15 amino acids. Germline V gene lookup returns CDR1 DFQATT and CDR2 SNEGSKA (reference sequence). The ends were cut back, 3 bases at V and 0 bases at J, with 14 bases in the middle. CDR3 amino acids: CSARSRTEYQETQYF. Written as DNA, the CDR3 is TGCAGTGCTAGGTCACGGACAGAGTACCAAGAGACCCAGTACTTC.

This clonotype was picked up many times. The chain employs TRBV28 and TRBJ2-4; 7 bases fit TRBD1. The CDR3 extends over 16 amino acids. With 2 bases clipped from V and 7 bases from J, the junction kept 11 bases outside the gene matches. CDR1 is MDHEN, CDR2 SYDVKM, per germline. As DNA, the CDR3 is TGTGCCAGCAGTTTACAGGGACAGCCCCAGTATAACATTCAGTACTTC. Translation: CASSLQGQPQYNIQYF.

In this sample, this clonotype turned up a few times. J is TRBJ2-7 and V is TRBV10-3; 15 bases match TRBD2. The trim removed 5 bases at V and 1 base at J, leaving 12 bases unmatched. Germline values: CDR1 ENHRY, CDR2 SYGVKD. There are 19 residues in the CDR3. The CDR3 nucleotides read TGTGCCATCAGTCAAGGACTAGCGGGAGGGCCCGGGGGGTCCTACGAGCAGTACTTC. Translated: CAISQGLAGGPGGSYEQYF.

This clonotype was picked up many times. The rearrangement uses TRBV9 and TRBJ2-1; D call uncertain. The CDR3 loop spans 13 amino acids. Germline CDR1 and CDR2: SGDLS and YYNGEE. V gave up 4 bases and J gave up 2 bases, with 7 bases separating them. The CDR3 here is CASSMPTYNEQFF. The CDR3 DNA follows: TGTGCCAGCAGCATGCCCACCTACAATGAGCAGTTCTTC.

The rearrangement uses TRBV5-1 and TRBJ2-3; either TRBD1 or TRBD2 may supply D (5 bases each). Trimming took off 0 bases at V and 4 bases at J, with 12 bases between the two ends. This CDR3 comprises 15 residues. Germline values: CDR1 SGHRS, CDR2 YFSETQ. The CDR3 protein is CASSLGGSPPDTQYF. The CDR3 DNA is TGCGCCAGCAGCTTGGGGGGGAGTCCTCCAGATACGCAGTATTTT.

The chain joins TRBV6-2 or TRBV6-3 to TRBJ1-5; D possibly corresponds to TRBD1 (5 bases). Between the trimmed V and J ends, which lost 2 bases and 5 bases, there was a span of 16 bases. CDR3 length equals 16 residues. Looked up from germline, CDR1 is MNHEY and CDR2 is SVGEGT. The CDR3 loop is CASSYGAFGRDQPQHF. Here the CDR3 DNA reads TGTGCCAGCAGTTACGGGGCTTTTGGGCGTGATCAGCCCCAGCATTTT.